The 15 T cell receptor beta chains listed next were all sequenced from one sample in a study of molecular identifiers for immune sequencing clone quantification. Each CDR3 protein is one row after TCRdb ran MiXCR on the PCR reads. The sample yields about 54,000 distinct CDR3 sequences, about 23% seen once. Sequences were obtained from naive CD8+ T cells from blood, with Jurkat cell RNA spiked in. The subset was: FACS-sorted CD8+CD4-CCR7+CD45RA+ naive T cells. The receptors were gathered from a human donor in good health. Some libraries in this study had Jurkat cell RNA spiked in.

This clonotype appeared many times. CDR3 nucleotide sequence: TGTGCCAGCAGCAAAATAGAATCCCCTGAAGCTTTCTTT. Protein product: CASSKIESPEAFF. The chain couples TRBV5-4 to TRBJ1-1; D not certain. Trimming took 4 bases from V and 6 from J, leaving 13 bases between them. The CDR3 extends over 13 amino acids. CDR1 is SGHNT and CDR2 is YYREEE in the germline V gene (reference sequence).

This clonotype was detected only a few times. A much bigger clone sits one base away, suggesting this may be a read error. The V and J genes are TRBV28 and TRBJ2-7, with TRBD1 matching 8 bases. The CDR3 consists of 13 residues. The germline V gene has CDR1 MDHEN and CDR2 SYDVKM. In nucleotides, the CDR3 is TGTGCCAGCAGCCCAGGGGGCTCCTACGGGCAGTACTTC. Translating gives CASSPGGSYGQYF.

This clonotype was found many times. This chain links TRBV19 with TRBJ2-3; D assignment may be TRBD1 or TRBD2 (5 bases each). CDR3 length equals 13 residues. The V end lost 8 bases, the J end lost 4 bases, and 13 bases lay between the germline ends. CDR1 and CDR2 (germline): LNHDA, SQIVND (reference sequence). The CDR3, as DNA: TGTGCCAGTGGGACCGAGATTTCAGATACGCAGTATTTT. It codes for CASGTEISDTQYF.

At least ten counts were recorded for this clonotype. The chain is built from TRBV6-2 or TRBV6-3 and TRBJ1-2; D call uncertain. CDR1 is MNHEY and CDR2 is SVGEGT in the germline V gene. V shed 8 bases and J shed 3 bases, with 22 bases lying between them. The CDR3 runs to 16 residues. The CDR3 loop is CASAPSGQWRDYGYTF. DNA of the CDR3: TGTGCCAGCGCCCCGTCCGGGCAGTGGAGGGACTATGGCTACACCTTC.

This clonotype was detected many times. The chain has TRBV12-2 and TRBJ1-1; TRBD1 is taken as the D call from the table, unchecked against the DNA. TRBV12-2 is tagged as a pseudogene. The CDR3 has 16 amino acids. In nucleotides, the CDR3 is TGTGCAAGTCGCTTTGCCGCAACTAGGCAGGGGCAAGTAGCTTTCTTT. Amino acid sequence: CASRFAATRQGQVAFF.

This clonotype was seen just once. This may stem from a read error, because a much larger clone lies one nucleotide away. V and J are TRBV7-8 and TRBJ2-1; D might be TRBD2 (7 bases). The germline CDR1 and CDR2 sequences are SGHVS and FQNEAQ. There are 17 residues in the CDR3. The CDR3 DNA sequence: TGTGCCAGCAGCTTCTCCCCAAGGGGGGGCCTCCACAATGAGCAGCTCTTC. Protein: CASSFSPRGGLHNEQLF.

This clonotype was seen a few times. This may stem from a read error, because a much larger clone lies one nucleotide away. The CDR3 reads CASSFRGKQNIQYF. The DNA for the CDR3 is TGTGCCAGCAGCTTTCGGGGGAAACAAAACATTCAGTACTTC. V gene TRBV13 combines with J gene TRBJ2-4; weak D call: TRBD2 (6 bases). Germline lookup yields CDR1 PRHDT and CDR2 FYEKMQ (reference sequence). The CDR3 has 14 residues. With 3 bases removed from V and 5 bases from J, the gap between germline ends came to 11 bases.

In the case of this clonotype: This could be a read error, since a much larger clone is one nucleotide away. The CDR3 reads CASRLDFHADTQYF. DNA for the CDR3: TGCGCCAGCCGCTTGGATTTTCATGCAGATACGCAGTATTTT. The chain employs TRBV5-1 and TRBJ2-3; no definite D call. The CDR3 covers 14 residues. The V gene's germline CDR1 is SGHRS and CDR2 YFSETQ.

This clonotype was found a few times. A much larger clone sits a single nucleotide away, making a read error possible. The rearrangement links TRBV7-8 to TRBJ2-3; unclear D gene. The ends were cut back, 2 bases at V and 8 bases at J, with 14 bases in the middle. Looked up from germline, CDR1 is SGHVS and CDR2 is FQNEAQ. This CDR3 is 14 amino acids long. CDR3 amino acids: CASSLRTPGGTQYF. The CDR3 bases are TGTGCCAGCAGCTTAAGAACGCCGGGCGGTACGCAGTATTTT.

On this clonotype itself: With a much larger clone just one base away, this may be a read error. This chain connects TRBV19 to TRBJ1-1, with unresolved D. This CDR3 contains 12 residues. The V gene's germline CDR1 is LNHDA and CDR2 SQIVND (reference sequence). CDR3 bases: TGTGCCAGTAGTATCTCATCCACTGAAGTTTTCTTT. Translated, it gives CASSISSTEVFF.

Ten or more counts support this clonotype. V gene TRBV7-2 combines with J gene TRBJ2-7; 7 bases are a match to TRBD1. This CDR3 comprises 13 residues. CDR1 SGHTA and CDR2 FQGNSA come from the germline V gene. The V and J ends lost 5 bases and 2 bases, in that order; junction bases with no gene match: 3. DNA of the CDR3: TGTGCCAGCAGCCAAGGGACAGCCTACGAGCAGTACTTC. Protein product: CASSQGTAYEQYF.

This clonotype was picked up many times. The rearrangement links TRBV7-9 to TRBJ2-1; 8 nucleotides match TRBD2. With 1 base clipped from V and 2 bases from J, the junction kept 4 bases outside the gene matches. The CDR3 loop spans 16 amino acids. Per germline, CDR1 SEHNR and CDR2 FQNEAQ (reference sequence). As DNA, the CDR3 is TGTGCCAGCAGCTTAGAATGGCGGGGGGCCTACAATGAGCAGTTCTTC. Translated, it gives CASSLEWRGAYNEQFF.

This clonotype came up many times. This chain joins TRBV6-4 and TRBJ2-1, with D hard to call. V was clipped by 2 bases and J by 7 bases, with 15 bases between them. There are 15 residues in the CDR3. Germline-derived CDR1 and CDR2 are MRHNA and SNTAGT. CDR3 nucleotides: TGTGCCAGCAGTGACGGAAGCGACCGTACAAATGAGCAGTTCTTC. Protein sequence: CASSDGSDRTNEQFF.

This clonotype was recorded a few times. This may be a read error, as it is one base from a much larger clone. The V and J genes are TRBV4-3 and TRBJ2-7, with a possible D match to TRBD2 (5 bases). This CDR3 is 14 amino acids long. V was shortened by 3 bases and J by 3 bases, with 12 bases between the two germline ends. The germline gives CDR1 LGHNA, CDR2 YSLEER. The CDR3 region is CASSQGRGSYEQYF. In nucleotides, the CDR3 is TGCGCCAGCAGCCAGGGTCGGGGTAGCTACGAGCAGTACTTC.

This clonotype was counted once. A much larger clone differs from this one at a single base, so this may be a read error. J is TRBJ1-2 and V is TRBV10-3, with D perhaps TRBD1 (6 bases). Trimming pared 4 bases from V and 4 bases from J, leaving 16 bases between. This CDR3 region has 15 residues. Germline CDR1 ENHRY, CDR2 SYGVKD. CDR3 DNA sequence: TGTGCCATCAGTGGGGGTCGGGACAACCTCTATGGCTACACCTTC. Encoded protein: CAISGGRDNLYGYTF.